What follows describes a single TCR beta chain. The sample comes from a study of blood T cell repertoires in COVID-19. Whole-study context: The analysed material was cDNA or gDNA that came from T cells, B-cell-depleted T cells, or PBMCs.

Profiled with immunoSEQ multiplex PCR; TCRdb holds only in-frame clones, not every one. The repertoire has under 300,000 clones, nearly 95% of them found once; the top ten carry around 0.83%. CDR3 length equals 14 residues. The V segment lost 6 bases and the J segment 5 bases; nucleotides outside the gene matches: 6. CDR1 and CDR2 (germline): MNHEY, SVGAGI. The J gene is TRBJ1-1, the V gene TRBV6-5; 10 bases are shared with TRBD1. The sequencing sample was made of peripheral blood. The sequence derives from a man in his thirties or forties with COVID-19, enrolled during active disease. CDR3: CASRTGGARTEAFF. CDR3 sequence (DNA): TGTGCCAGCAGGACAGGGGGCGCCCGGACTGAAGCTTTCTTT.